This TCR beta chain comes out of a study of blood T cell repertoires in COVID-19. V was cut by 1 base and J by 5 bases, with 22 bases left in between. This CDR3 has 18 amino acids. Germline CDR1 is LNHDA and CDR2 is SQIVND (reference sequence). Clones were read by immunoSEQ multiplex PCR, and TCRdb kept only the in-frame ones, dropping some. Among over 100,000 clones, around four fifths were seen once, and the ten largest hold around a sixth. V and J are TRBV19 and TRBJ2-3, with a possible D match to TRBD2 (7 bases). The TCR comes from a woman in her fifties or sixties with acute or convalescent COVID-19. Input material: peripheral blood. The CDR3 reads CASSIAVQSGGQRDTQYF. The CDR3 nucleotides read TGTGCCAGTAGTATAGCGGTCCAATCGGGGGGCCAACGAGATACGCAGTATTTT.